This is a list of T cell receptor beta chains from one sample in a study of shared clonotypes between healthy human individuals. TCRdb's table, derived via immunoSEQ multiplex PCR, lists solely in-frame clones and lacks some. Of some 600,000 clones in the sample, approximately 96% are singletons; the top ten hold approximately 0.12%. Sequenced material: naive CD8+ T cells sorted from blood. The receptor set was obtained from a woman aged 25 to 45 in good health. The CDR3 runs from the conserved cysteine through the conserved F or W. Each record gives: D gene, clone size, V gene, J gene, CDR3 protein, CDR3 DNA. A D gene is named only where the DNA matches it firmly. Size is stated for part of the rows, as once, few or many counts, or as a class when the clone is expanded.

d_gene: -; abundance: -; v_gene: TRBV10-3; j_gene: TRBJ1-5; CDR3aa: CAISESGGLNQPQHF; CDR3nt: TGTGCCATCAGTGAGTCAGGGGGTCTCAATCAGCCCCAGCATTTT
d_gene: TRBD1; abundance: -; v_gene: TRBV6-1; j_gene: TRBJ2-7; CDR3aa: CASRATGVISYEQYF; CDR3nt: TGTGCCAGCAGGGCGACAGGGGTCATCTCCTACGAGCAGTACTTC
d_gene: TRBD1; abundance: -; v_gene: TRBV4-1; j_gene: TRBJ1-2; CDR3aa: CASRPKGARGYTF; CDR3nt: TGCGCCAGCAGGCCCAAGGGGGCACGGGGCTACACCTTC
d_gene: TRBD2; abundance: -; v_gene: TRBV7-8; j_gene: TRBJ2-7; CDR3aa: CASSPGLAGVIDEQYF; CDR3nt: TGTGCCAGCAGCCCGGGACTAGCGGGAGTGATCGACGAGCAGTACTTC
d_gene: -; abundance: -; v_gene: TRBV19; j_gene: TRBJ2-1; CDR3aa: CASSYNHEQFF; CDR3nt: TGTGCCAGTAGTTATAATCACGAGCAGTTCTTC
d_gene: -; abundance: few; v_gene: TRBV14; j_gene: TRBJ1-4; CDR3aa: CASSNRVFEKLFF; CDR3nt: TGTGCCAGCAGCAACAGGGTTTTCGAAAAACTGTTTTTT
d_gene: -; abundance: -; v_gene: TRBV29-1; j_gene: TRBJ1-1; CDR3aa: CSVGLNTEAFF; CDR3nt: TGCAGCGTTGGTTTGAACACTGAAGCTTTCTTT
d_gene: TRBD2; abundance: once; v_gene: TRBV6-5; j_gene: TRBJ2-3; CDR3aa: CASRRTSGITDTQYF; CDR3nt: TGTGCCAGCAGACGGACTAGCGGGATCACAGATACGCAGTATTTT
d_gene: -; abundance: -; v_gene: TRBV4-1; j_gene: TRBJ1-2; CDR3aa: CASSPQDINYGYTF; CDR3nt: TGCGCCAGCAGCCCTCAGGACATTAACTATGGCTACACCTTC
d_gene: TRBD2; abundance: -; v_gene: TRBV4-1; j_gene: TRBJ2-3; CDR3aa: CASSQDWAAGGPTDTQYF; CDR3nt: TGCGCCAGCAGCCAAGATTGGGCAGCGGGAGGGCCTACAGATACGCAGTATTTT
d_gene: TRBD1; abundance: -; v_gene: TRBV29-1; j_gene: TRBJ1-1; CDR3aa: CSVDGQGGAEAFF; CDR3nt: TGCAGCGTTGACGGACAGGGAGGAGCTGAAGCTTTCTTT
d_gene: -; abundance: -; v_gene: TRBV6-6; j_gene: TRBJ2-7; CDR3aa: CASSYNSPNEQYF; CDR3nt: TGTGCCAGCAGTTATAACTCCCCGAACGAGCAGTACTTC
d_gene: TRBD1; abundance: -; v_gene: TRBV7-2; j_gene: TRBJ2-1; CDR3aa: CASSEDRGIYNEQFF; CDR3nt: TGTGCCAGCAGCGAGGACAGGGGAATCTACAATGAGCAGTTCTTC
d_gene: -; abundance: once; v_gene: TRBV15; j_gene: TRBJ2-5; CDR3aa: CATSGGPPGQETQYF; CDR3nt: TGTGCCACCAGCGGGGGACCTCCAGGGCAAGAGACCCAGTACTTC
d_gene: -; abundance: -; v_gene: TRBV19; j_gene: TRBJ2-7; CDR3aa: CASSTAGPQSWKQYF; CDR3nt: TGTGCCAGTAGTACCGCAGGGCCCCAATCATGGAAGCAGTACTTC
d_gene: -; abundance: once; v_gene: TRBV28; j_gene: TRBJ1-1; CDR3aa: CASSTTGINTEAFF; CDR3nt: TGTGCCAGCAGCACTACAGGGATTAACACTGAAGCTTTCTTT
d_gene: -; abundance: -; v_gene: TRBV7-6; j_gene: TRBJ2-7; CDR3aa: CASSLGGASSYEQYF; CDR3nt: TGTGCCAGCAGCTTAGGCGGGGCTAGCTCCTACGAGCAGTACTTC
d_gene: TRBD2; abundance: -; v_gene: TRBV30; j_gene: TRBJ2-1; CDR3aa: CAWSLPSGYSYNEQFF; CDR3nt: TGTGCCTGGAGTCTTCCTAGCGGATATTCCTACAATGAGCAGTTCTTC
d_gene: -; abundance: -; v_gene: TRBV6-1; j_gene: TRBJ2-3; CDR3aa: CASSEMSWGDTDTQYF; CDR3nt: TGTGCCAGCAGTGAAATGTCTTGGGGGGACACAGATACGCAGTATTTT
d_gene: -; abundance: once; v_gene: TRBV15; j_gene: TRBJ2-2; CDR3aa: CATSRDHLGQFTGELFF; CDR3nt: TGTGCCACCAGCAGAGACCACCTAGGACAGTTCACCGGGGAGCTGTTTTTT
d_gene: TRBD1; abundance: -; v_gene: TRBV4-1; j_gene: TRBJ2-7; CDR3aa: CASSQVRTGGVEQYF; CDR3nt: TGCGCCAGCAGCCAAGTAAGGACAGGGGGCGTCGAGCAGTACTTC
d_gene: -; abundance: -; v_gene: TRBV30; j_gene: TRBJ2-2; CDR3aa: CAWSVHSGYTGELFF; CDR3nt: TGTGCCTGGAGTGTACATTCCGGGTACACCGGGGAGCTGTTTTTT
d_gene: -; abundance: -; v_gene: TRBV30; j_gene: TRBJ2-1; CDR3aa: CAWSTGAGINEQFF; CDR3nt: TGTGCCTGGAGTACTGGGGCGGGGATAAATGAGCAGTTCTTC
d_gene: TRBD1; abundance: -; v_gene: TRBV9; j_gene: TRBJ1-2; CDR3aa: CASSVGTGDYGYTF; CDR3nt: TGTGCCAGCAGCGTTGGGACAGGCGATTATGGCTACACCTTC
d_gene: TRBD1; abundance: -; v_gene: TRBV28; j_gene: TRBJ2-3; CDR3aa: CASSSRQGPTDTQYF; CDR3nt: TGTGCCAGCAGTTCCAGACAGGGGCCCACAGATACGCAGTATTTT
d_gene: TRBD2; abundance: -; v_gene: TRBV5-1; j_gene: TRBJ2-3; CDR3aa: CASSPRTSSTDTQYF; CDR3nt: TGCGCCAGCAGCCCCAGGACTAGCAGCACAGATACGCAGTATTTT
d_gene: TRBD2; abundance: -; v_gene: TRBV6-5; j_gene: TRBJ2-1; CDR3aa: CASSYLGLGINEQFF; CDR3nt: TGTGCCAGCAGTTACTTGGGACTAGGTATCAATGAGCAGTTCTTC